Given below is one T cell receptor beta chain in context. Its antigen is undetermined. The TCR beta cDNA came from 5'RACE template switching with UMIs. Following a re-call of the 5' RACE reads, TCRdb has one entry per CDR3 protein and lacks DNA. The sample shows 140,000 to 150,000 distinct CDR3 sequences, and 12% sits with its ten largest clones. The CDR3 runs 14 residues. This entry belongs to a study of T cells expressing NK-cell markers. Study-wide background: Most of the eight sequenced donors tested HCMV-seropositive; one tested seronegative.

Study-wide results and limits: Expanded NKG2C+ T cell clones were not confirmed as HCMV-specific. Four donors likewise had their CD3+CD56-NKG2C+ fraction led by these clonotypes.

This rearrangement joins TRBV12-3 or TRBV12-4 to TRBJ2-7; TCRdb lists TRBD1, though no DNA is available to test this call. This clonotype was obtained from a man aged 18-30 years in good health. Sequencing was done on a sample of blood T cells: a sorted CD56 or NKG2C T cell subset, CD4+ or CD8+ T cells, or bulk PBMC T cells (not recorded which). The CDR3 sequence: CASSFRDVTYEQYF.